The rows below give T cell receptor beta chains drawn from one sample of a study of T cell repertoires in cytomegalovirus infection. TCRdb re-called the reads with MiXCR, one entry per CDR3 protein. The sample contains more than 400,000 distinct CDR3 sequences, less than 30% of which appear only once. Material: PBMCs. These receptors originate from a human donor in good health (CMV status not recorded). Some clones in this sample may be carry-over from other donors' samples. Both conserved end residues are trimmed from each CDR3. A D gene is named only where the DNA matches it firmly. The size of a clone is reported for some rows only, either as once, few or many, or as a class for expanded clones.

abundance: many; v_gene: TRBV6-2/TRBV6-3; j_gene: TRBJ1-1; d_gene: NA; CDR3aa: ASLDWGTEAF
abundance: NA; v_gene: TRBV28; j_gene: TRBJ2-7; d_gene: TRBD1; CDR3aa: ASSPDRVLEQY
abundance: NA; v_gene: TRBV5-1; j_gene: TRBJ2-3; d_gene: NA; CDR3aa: ASSVNKLTDTQY
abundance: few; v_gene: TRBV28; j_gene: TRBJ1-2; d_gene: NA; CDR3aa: ASSFSGGRENT
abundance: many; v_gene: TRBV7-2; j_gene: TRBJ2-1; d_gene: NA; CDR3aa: ASSLVLDSEQF
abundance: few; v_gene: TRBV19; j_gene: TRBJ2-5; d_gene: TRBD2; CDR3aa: ASSETSGTAETQY
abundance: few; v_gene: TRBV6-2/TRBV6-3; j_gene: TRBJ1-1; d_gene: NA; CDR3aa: ASSGEGGVNTEAF
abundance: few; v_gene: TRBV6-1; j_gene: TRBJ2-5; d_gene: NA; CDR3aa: ASSESRYPLTQETQY
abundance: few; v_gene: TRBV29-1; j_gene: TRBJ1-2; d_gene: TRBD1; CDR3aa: SVQGQLGEGGYT
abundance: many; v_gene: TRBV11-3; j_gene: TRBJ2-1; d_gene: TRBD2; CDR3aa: ASSSTLAGARDEQF
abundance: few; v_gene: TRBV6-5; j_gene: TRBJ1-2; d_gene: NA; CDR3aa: ASSSMTGFGYT
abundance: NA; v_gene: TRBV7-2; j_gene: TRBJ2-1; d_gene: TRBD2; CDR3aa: ASSHSGSGNEQF
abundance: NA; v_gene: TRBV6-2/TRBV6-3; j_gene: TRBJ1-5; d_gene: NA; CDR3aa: ASSSGRGQPQH
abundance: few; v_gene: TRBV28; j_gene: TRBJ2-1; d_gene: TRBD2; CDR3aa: ASSLLGTSGGNEQF
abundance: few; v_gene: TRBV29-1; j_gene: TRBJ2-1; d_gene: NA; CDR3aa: SARSRGSSYNEQF
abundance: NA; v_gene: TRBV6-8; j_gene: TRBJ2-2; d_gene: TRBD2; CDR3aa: ASSWDYGELF
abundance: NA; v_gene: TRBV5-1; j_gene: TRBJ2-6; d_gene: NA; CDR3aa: ASSLVGSSGANVLT
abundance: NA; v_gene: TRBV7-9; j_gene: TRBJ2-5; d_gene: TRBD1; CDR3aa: ASSSLPGQGRETQY
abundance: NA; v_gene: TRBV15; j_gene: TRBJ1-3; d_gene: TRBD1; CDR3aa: ATSVDRGGNTIY
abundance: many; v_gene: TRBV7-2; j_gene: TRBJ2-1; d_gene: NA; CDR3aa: ASTPLWGYNEQF
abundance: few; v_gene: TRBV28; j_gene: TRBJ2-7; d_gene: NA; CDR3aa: ASIRDVRSYEQY
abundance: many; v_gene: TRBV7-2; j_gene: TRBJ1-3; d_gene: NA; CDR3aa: ASSFTGNTIY
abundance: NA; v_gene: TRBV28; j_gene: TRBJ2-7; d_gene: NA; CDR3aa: ARGGYEQY
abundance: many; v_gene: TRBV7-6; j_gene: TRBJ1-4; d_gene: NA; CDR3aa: ASSLSPGWGEKLF
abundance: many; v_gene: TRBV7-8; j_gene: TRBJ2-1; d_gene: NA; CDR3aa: ASSLGQHNEQF
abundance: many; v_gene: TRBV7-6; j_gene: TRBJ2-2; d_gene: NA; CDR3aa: ASSLAPRAPGELF
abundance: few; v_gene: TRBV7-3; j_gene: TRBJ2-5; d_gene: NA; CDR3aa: ASSLLGGEETQY
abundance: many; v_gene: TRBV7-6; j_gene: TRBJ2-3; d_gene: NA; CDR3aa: ASSPISGPSRDTQY
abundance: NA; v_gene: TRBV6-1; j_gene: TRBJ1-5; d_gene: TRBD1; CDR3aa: ASSDFRGGNQPQH
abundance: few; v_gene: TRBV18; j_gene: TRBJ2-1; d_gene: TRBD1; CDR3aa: ASSPGTGYYNEQF
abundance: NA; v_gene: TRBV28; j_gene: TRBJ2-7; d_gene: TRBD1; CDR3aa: ASSGAGTGSYEQY
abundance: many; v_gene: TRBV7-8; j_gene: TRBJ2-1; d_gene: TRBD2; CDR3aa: ASSPGTGLARNEQF
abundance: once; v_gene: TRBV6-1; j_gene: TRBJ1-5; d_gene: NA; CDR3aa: ASKGTINQPQH
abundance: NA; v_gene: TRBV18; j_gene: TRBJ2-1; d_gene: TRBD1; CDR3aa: ASSPLGQSSYNEQF
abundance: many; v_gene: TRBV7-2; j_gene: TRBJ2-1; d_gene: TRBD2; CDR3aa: ASRPYAGGLRNEQF
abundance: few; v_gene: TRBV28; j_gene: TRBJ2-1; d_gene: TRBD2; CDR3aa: ASSPPIAGGWNEQF
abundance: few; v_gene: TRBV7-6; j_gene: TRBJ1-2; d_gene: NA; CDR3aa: ASSQRQSRQEGGYT
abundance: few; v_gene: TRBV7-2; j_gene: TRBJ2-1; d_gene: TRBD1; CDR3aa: ASSSRQGNEQF
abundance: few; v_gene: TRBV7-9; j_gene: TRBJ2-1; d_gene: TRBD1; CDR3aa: ASSQGQGSHEQF
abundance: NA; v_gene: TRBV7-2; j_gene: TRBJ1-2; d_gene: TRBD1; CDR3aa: ASHPGQVGGYT
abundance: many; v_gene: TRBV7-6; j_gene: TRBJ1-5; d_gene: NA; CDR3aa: ASSQGGNNQPQH
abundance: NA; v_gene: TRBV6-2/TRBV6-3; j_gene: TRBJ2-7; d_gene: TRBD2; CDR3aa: ASSSYGTSGSEQY
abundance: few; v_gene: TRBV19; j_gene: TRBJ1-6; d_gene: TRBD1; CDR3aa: ASSMTGGKGSPLH